A single sample is the source of the 15 T cell receptor beta chains below, sequenced in a study of blood T cell repertoires in COVID-19. Profiled with immunoSEQ multiplex PCR; TCRdb holds only in-frame clones, not every one. Among 200,000 to 250,000 clones, 87% were seen once, and the ten largest hold approximately 12%. The sequenced sample was peripheral blood. Source of these receptors: a woman between 18 and 29 years old who had recovered from COVID-19.

The chain is built from TRBV7-2 and TRBJ2-5; D is unclear. The CDR3 contains 14 residues. Germline V gene sequence: CDR1 SGHTA, CDR2 FQGNSA. Trimming removed 1 base at V and 0 bases at J, with 6 bases between. DNA for the CDR3: TGTGCCAGCAGCTTAGAACTACACCAAGAGACCCAGTACTTC. Protein sequence: CASSLELHQETQYF. The full variable domain, in which reference TRBV7-2 and TRBJ2-5 provide the parts outside the CDR3, is GAGVSQSPSNKVTEKGKDVELRCDPISGHTALYWYRQSLGQGLEFLIYFQGNSAPDKSGLPSDRFSAERTGGSVSTLTIQRTQQEDSAVYLCASSLELHQETQYFGPGTRLLVL.

The chain has TRBV6-5 and TRBJ2-3; 9 bases align to TRBD2. With 6 bases clipped from V and 6 bases from J, the junction kept 7 bases outside the gene matches. Per the germline V gene, CDR1 is MNHEY and CDR2 is SVGAGI. The CDR3 covers 14 residues. CDR3 nucleotides: TGTGCCAGCAGACGAGCGGGAGGCGGGGATACGCAGTATTTT. Its translation is CASRRAGGGDTQYF.

The chain combines TRBV9 with TRBJ1-4; no definite D call. Germline loops: CDR1 SGDLS, CDR2 YYNGEE. CDR3 size: 12 residues. V lost 3 bases, J lost 10 bases, and 10 bases lay in between. The CDR3 DNA reads as TGTGCCAGCAGCGGGGGTAGCGGAAAACTGTTTTTT. Encoded protein: CASSGGSGKLFF.

As concerns this clone: One end of the junction fails to match germline, which may point to a read error. The chain combines TRBV15 with TRBJ2-5; 9 bases are shared with TRBD1. Germline values: CDR1 LNHNV, CDR2 YYDKDF (reference sequence). The CDR3 is 18 residues long. CDR3 in DNA: TGTGCCACCAGCGGAGAGGGTACCGGGACAGGGTACCAAGAGACCCAGTACTTC. Its translation: CATSGEGTGTGYQETQYF.

The rearrangement joins TRBV11-2 to TRBJ1-2; TRBD1 matches at 9 bases. Trimming took 5 bases from V and 7 from J; bases not matched to a gene: 8. This CDR3 contains 14 residues. CDR1 and CDR2 from the germline V gene are SGHAT and FQNNGV. Here the CDR3 reads CASSPVQGATGYTF. CDR3 in DNA: TGTGCCAGCAGCCCGGTACAGGGGGCCACTGGCTACACCTTC.

The V gene is TRBV7-2, the J gene TRBJ2-1; D gene ambiguous. V shed 2 bases and J shed 1 base, with 6 bases lying between them. CDR1 and CDR2 (germline): SGHTA, FQGNSA. This CDR3 spans 14 amino acids. CDR3 in DNA: TGTGCCAGCAGCTTATTCCCGTCCTACAATGAGCAGTTCTTC. This codes for CASSLFPSYNEQFF. Using reference TRBV7-2 and TRBJ2-1 for the parts outside the CDR3, the full variable domain is GAGVSQSPSNKVTEKGKDVELRCDPISGHTALYWYRQSLGQGLEFLIYFQGNSAPDKSGLPSDRFSAERTGGSVSTLTIQRTQQEDSAVYLCASSLFPSYNEQFFGPGTRLTVL.

The rearrangement joins TRBV4-1 to TRBJ2-3, with unresolved D. Germline loops: CDR1 MGHRA, CDR2 YSYEKL. V gave up 6 bases and J gave up 2 bases, with 12 bases separating them. The CDR3 length is 14 residues. In DNA form, the CDR3 reads TGCGCCAGCAGTTGGCTCCCTCTCACAGATACGCAGTATTTT. Protein product: CASSWLPLTDTQYF.

This chain links TRBV7-2 with TRBJ2-3; TRBD1 agrees at 11 bases. Germline V gene lookup returns CDR1 SGHTA and CDR2 FQGNSA. This CDR3 is built from 14 residues. V shed 1 base, J shed 8 bases, and the junction held 2 bases outside the gene matches. Here the CDR3 reads CASSLGTGGSTQYF. The CDR3 region has the DNA TGTGCCAGCAGCTTAGGGACAGGGGGCAGTACGCAGTATTTT.

About this clone itself: The junction departs from germline at one end; a sequencing error may be responsible. This chain connects TRBV23-1 to TRBJ2-5; 8 bases agree with TRBD2. TRBV23-1 is an ORF, and what it does is uncertain. The CDR3 is made up of 19 amino acids. In DNA, the CDR3 is TGCGTCAGCAGTCGGGATAGCGGGGAGAAGGGGATTAAGGGTGAGACCCAGTACTTC. It encodes CVSSRDSGEKGIKGETQYF.

This clone was found a few times. The chain employs TRBV24-1 and TRBJ2-2, with 15 bases identical to TRBD2. This CDR3 is 17 amino acids long. V lost 3 bases, J lost 6 bases, and 4 bases stayed unmatched. Per germline, CDR1 KGHDR and CDR2 SFDVKD. CDR3: CATSDQGTSGRSGELFF. CDR3 in DNA: TGTGCCACCAGTGATCAAGGGACTAGCGGGAGGTCCGGGGAGCTGTTTTTT.

This clone came up once. The rearrangement joins TRBV7-2 to TRBJ1-1; D is perhaps TRBD1 (5 bases). The germline V gene has CDR1 SGHTA and CDR2 FQGNSA. Deletions cut 5 bases from V and 1 base from J, with 11 bases between. The CDR3 extends over 14 amino acids. For the CDR3, the DNA is TGTGCCAGCAGCCCCCTCACAGGGAACACTGAAGCTTTCTTT. Amino acid sequence: CASSPLTGNTEAFF.

The V call is TRBV19, the J call TRBJ2-2; 9 positions agree with TRBD1. The junction had 6 bases not matched to a gene; V was cut back by 0 bases and J by 4 bases. Germline assignment: CDR1 LNHDA and CDR2 SQIVND (reference sequence). The CDR3 contains 17 residues. The CDR3 protein is CASSIEGTGSITGELFF. The CDR3 region has the DNA TGTGCCAGTAGTATAGAGGGGACAGGGTCAATCACCGGGGAGCTGTTTTTT.

This clone occurred many times. The V call is TRBV4-2, the J call TRBJ2-7; perhaps TRBD2 as D (5 bases). CDR3 size: 15 residues. The germline V gene encodes CDR1 LGHNA and CDR2 YNFKEQ. V was clipped by 1 base and J by 1 base, with 11 bases between them. CDR3 sequence reads: CASSQAPSSSYEQYF. In nucleotides, the CDR3 is TGTGCCAGCAGCCAAGCCCCTAGCTCTTCCTACGAGCAGTACTTC.

The chain has TRBV6-5 and TRBJ1-5, with a possible D match to TRBD1 (5 bases). The CDR3 totals 15 residues. Between the trimmed V and J ends, which lost 6 bases and 2 bases, there was a span of 14 bases. Germline CDR1 reads MNHEY; CDR2 reads SVGAGI. In DNA form, the CDR3 reads TGTGCCAGCAGAGACGGGGGAGGGGGCAATCAGCCCCAGCATTTT. As protein: CASRDGGGGNQPQHF.

The chain uses TRBV29-1 and TRBJ2-1, with D unresolved. The ends were cut back, 1 base at V and 3 bases at J, with 13 bases in the middle. CDR3 size: 15 residues. The germline V gene has CDR1 SQVTM and CDR2 ANQGSEA. The CDR3 DNA sequence: TGCAGCGTTGAAGGAGGAGTAGGCGACTACAATGAGCAGTTCTTC. Residues: CSVEGGVGDYNEQFF.